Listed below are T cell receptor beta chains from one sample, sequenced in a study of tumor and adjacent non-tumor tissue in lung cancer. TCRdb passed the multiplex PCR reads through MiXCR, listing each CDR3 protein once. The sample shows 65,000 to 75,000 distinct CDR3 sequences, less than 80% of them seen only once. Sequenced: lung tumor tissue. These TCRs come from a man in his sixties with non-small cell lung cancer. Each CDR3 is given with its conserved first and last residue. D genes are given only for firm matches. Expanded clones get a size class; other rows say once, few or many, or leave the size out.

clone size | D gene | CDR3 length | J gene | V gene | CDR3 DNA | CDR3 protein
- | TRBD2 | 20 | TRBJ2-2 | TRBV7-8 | TGTGCCAGCAGCTTAGCGTGGGGACTAGCGGGAGGGCCCATCACCGGGGAGCTGTTTTTT | CASSLAWGLAGGPITGELFF
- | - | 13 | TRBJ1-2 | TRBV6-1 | TGTGCCAGTAGTTACAGGACAAGGGATGGCTACACCTTC | CASSYRTRDGYTF
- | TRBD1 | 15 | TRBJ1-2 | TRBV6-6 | TGTGCCAGCAGTTACTCGGGGGGGACAGGCTATGGCTACACCTTC | CASSYSGGTGYGYTF
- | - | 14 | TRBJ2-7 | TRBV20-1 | TGCAGTGCAGGACCGGGACTGGCAGTCTACAGGCAGTACTTC | CSAGPGLAVYRQYF
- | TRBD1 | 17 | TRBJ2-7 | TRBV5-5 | TGTGCCAGCAGCGACCCAGGGGGTGATCTTATGATGCACAAGCAGTACTTC | CASSDPGGDLMMHKQYF
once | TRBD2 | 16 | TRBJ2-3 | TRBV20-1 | TGCAGTGTTAGAGGTCCCCGCGGGAGGAGCACAGATACGCAGTATTTT | CSVRGPRGRSTDTQYF
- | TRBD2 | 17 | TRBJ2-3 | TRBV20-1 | TGCAGTACACCTCTCGCGGGAGGCTCCCCTAGCACAGATACGCAGTATTTT | CSTPLAGGSPSTDTQYF
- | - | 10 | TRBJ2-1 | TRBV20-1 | TGCAGTACTGTTGGCAATGAGCAGTTCTTC | CSTVGNEQFF
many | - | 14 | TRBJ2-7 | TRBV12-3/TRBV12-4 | TGTGCCAGCAGTTTAGCGGGAGGTGCCTACGAGCAGTACTTC | CASSLAGGAYEQYF
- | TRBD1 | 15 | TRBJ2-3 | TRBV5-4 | TGTGCCAGCAGGCCCGGGACAGGGGATGAGGATACGCAGTATTTT | CASRPGTGDEDTQYF
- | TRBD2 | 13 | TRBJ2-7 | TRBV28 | TGTGCCAGCGGCTGCGGGGGAAAGGGGAAGCAGTACTTC | CASGCGGKGKQYF
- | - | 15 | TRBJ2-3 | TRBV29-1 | TGCAGTGTTGATGATTCTGGCGGGATCACAGATACGCAGTATTTT | CSVDDSGGITDTQYF
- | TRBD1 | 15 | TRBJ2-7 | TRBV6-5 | TGTACCAGCAATTACAGGGCTGGACAGGTTTACGAGCAATACTTC | CTSNYRAGQVYEQYF
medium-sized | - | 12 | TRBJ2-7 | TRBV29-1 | TGCAGCGTCGGAGGCGTCATAGGGGAGCAGTACTTC | CSVGGVIGEQYF
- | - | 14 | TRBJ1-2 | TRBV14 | TGTGCCAGCAACCGTGGAGGAGGCGGCTGTGACTACACCTTC | CASNRGGGGCDYTF
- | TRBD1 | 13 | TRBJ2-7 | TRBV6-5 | TGTGGCAGCAGTCGCGACAGGGGTTACGAGCATTACTTC | CGSSRDRGYEHYF
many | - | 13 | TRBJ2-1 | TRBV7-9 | TGTGCCAGCAGCTCAGGGCAGGGGAATGAGCAGTTCTTC | CASSSGQGNEQFF
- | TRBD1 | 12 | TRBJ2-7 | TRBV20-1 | TGCGGTGTGAGGGACAGACCTGACGAGCACTACTTC | CGVRDRPDEHYF
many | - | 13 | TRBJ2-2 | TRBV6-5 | TGTGCCAGCAGTTACGTTGGTAGCGGGGAGCTGTTTTTT | CASSYVGSGELFF
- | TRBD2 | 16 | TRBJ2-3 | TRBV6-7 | TGTGCCAGCGGTTATACGAGCGGGAGGGGGGCAGATACGCAGTATTTT | CASGYTSGRGADTQYF
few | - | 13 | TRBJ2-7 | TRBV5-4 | TGTGCTAGCTGTGGGACGTCGGTGGGGGAGCAGTACTTC | CASCGTSVGEQYF
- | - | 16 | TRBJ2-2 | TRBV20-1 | TGCAGTGCTACTTTAGTGGGAGTGCTGGAGACCGGGGAGTTGTTTTTT | CSATLVGVLETGELFF